A selection of T cell receptor beta chains follows, all from one sample in a study of brain metastases from non-small cell lung cancer. Only in-frame clones appear in the TCRdb table, and some are missing; sequencing was by immunoSEQ multiplex PCR. The table shows 2,800 or so clones, with 82% occurring only once. The sequenced material came from primary lung tumor tissue. Receptors were obtained from a donor at least 40 years old with non-small cell lung cancer. The CDR3 runs from the conserved cysteine through the conserved F or W. D genes are given only for firm matches. The size entry is marked missing in some rows and otherwise reads once, few, many or a size class.

d_call	v_call	clone_size	j_call	cdr3_aa	cdr3_nt
NA	TRBV6-5	NA	TRBJ2-7	CASTWPLSYEQYF	TGTGCCAGCACTTGGCCTCTCTCCTACGAGCAGTACTTC
NA	TRBV7-3	NA	TRBJ1-1	CASSPHGPMNTEAFF	TGTGCCAGCAGCCCTCACGGACCAATGAACACTGAAGCTTTCTTT
NA	TRBV10-3	few	TRBJ2-2	CAIGDTGELFF	TGTGCCATAGGGGACACCGGGGAGCTGTTTTTT
NA	TRBV2	NA	TRBJ1-5	CASSQGRDQPQHF	TGTGCCAGCTCCCAGGGAAGGGACCAGCCCCAGCATTTT
NA	TRBV9	NA	TRBJ1-6	CASSPSSGGGNSPLHF	TGTGCCAGCAGCCCGAGCTCAGGCGGAGGTAATTCACCCCTCCACTTT
NA	TRBV7-9	NA	TRBJ1-3	CASSPFSGNTIYF	TGTGCCAGCAGCCCATTTTCTGGAAACACCATATATTTT
NA	TRBV7-9	NA	TRBJ1-5	CASSPQDGSQHF	TGTGCCAGCAGCCCCCAGGATGGGTCCCAGCATTTT
TRBD1	TRBV7-2	NA	TRBJ2-7	CASSPLGGTGEREQYF	TGTGCCAGCAGCCCCCTAGGGGGCACAGGGGAACGGGAGCAGTACTTC
TRBD1	TRBV7-8	NA	TRBJ1-1	CASSLGQGATEAFF	TGTGCCAGCAGCTTGGGACAGGGGGCTACTGAAGCTTTCTTT
NA	TRBV10-2	few	TRBJ1-1	CASSLNGNTEAFF	TGCGCCAGCAGTCTTAACGGGAACACTGAAGCTTTCTTT
TRBD2	TRBV6-2/TRBV6-3	NA	TRBJ2-1	CASSYVTGGIREQFF	TGTGCCAGCAGTTACGTGACGGGAGGGATTCGGGAGCAGTTCTTC
NA	TRBV28	NA	TRBJ2-3	CASSSPLGQYF	TGTGCCAGCAGTTCCCCCCTTGGGCAGTATTTT
NA	TRBV6-2/TRBV6-3	NA	TRBJ2-5	CASSPHRGTRVETQYF	TGTGCCAGCAGTCCCCACCGCGGCACCCGAGTAGAGACCCAGTACTTC
NA	TRBV6-6	NA	TRBJ2-7	CASNYGGSFYEQYF	TGTGCCAGCAATTACGGGGGATCGTTCTACGAGCAGTACTTC
NA	TRBV29-1	NA	TRBJ2-2	CSVVRGATGELFF	TGCAGCGTTGTACGGGGGGCTACCGGGGAGCTGTTTTTT
NA	TRBV30	NA	TRBJ1-6	CAWNDWGYNSPLHF	TGTGCCTGGAACGACTGGGGGTATAATTCACCCCTCCACTTT
NA	TRBV7-9	NA	TRBJ2-3	CASSLEQTIQWSRTDTQYF	TGTGCCAGCAGCCTTGAACAGACCATCCAATGGAGCCGCACAGATACGCAGTATTTT
NA	TRBV28	NA	TRBJ2-7	CAFHFLSYEQYF	TGTGCCTTCCATTTCCTATCCTACGAGCAGTACTTC
TRBD2	TRBV19	NA	TRBJ2-6	CASSMPKLWTSGRRSGANVLTF	TGTGCCAGTAGTATGCCCAAACTCTGGACTAGCGGGAGAAGGAGTGGGGCCAACGTCCTGACTTTC
TRBD2	TRBV5-4	NA	TRBJ2-2	CASRAGLAGGNTGELFF	TGTGCCAGCAGGGCGGGACTAGCGGGAGGTAACACCGGGGAGCTGTTTTTT
NA	TRBV6-6	large	TRBJ2-1	CASSGPLRLEQFF	TGTGCCAGCAGTGGGCCCCTGAGGTTGGAGCAGTTCTTC
TRBD2	TRBV27	NA	TRBJ2-7	CASSFAGLAGGNYEQYF	TGTGCCAGCAGTTTCGCGGGACTAGCGGGAGGAAATTACGAGCAGTACTTC
NA	TRBV7-9	once	TRBJ1-3	CASSPQGGGAEGNTIYF	TGTGCCAGCAGCCCCCAAGGCGGGGGCGCGGAGGGAAACACCATATATTTT
NA	TRBV10-3	once	TRBJ2-7	CAISEGGGANSYEQYF	TGTGCCATCAGTGAAGGCGGAGGGGCCAACTCCTACGAGCAGTACTTC
NA	TRBV28	NA	TRBJ2-3	CASSLRKRASTDTQYF	TGTGCCAGCAGTTTACGGAAGCGGGCTAGCACAGATACGCAGTATTTT
NA	TRBV7-2	NA	TRBJ2-1	CASSLSGMDNEQFF	TGTGCCAGCAGCTTATCAGGGATGGACAATGAGCAGTTCTTC
TRBD1	TRBV19	NA	TRBJ1-4	CASSPHPGQGSTNEKLFF	TGTGCCAGTAGCCCTCACCCCGGACAGGGGTCAACTAATGAAAAACTGTTTTTT
NA	TRBV7-8	few	TRBJ2-3	CASSWRGTRTDTQYF	TGTGCCAGCAGCTGGCGCGGGACTCGCACAGATACGCAGTATTTT
NA	TRBV4-1	NA	TRBJ2-3	CASSRLGDMQYF	TGCGCCAGCAGCCGACTGGGAGATATGCAGTATTTT
NA	TRBV28	NA	TRBJ2-7	CASSDLSSYEQYF	TGTGCCAGCAGTGACTTAAGCTCCTACGAGCAGTACTTC
TRBD2	TRBV28	NA	TRBJ2-7	CASRQTSGRYEQYF	TGTGCCAGCAGGCAGACTAGCGGGAGGTACGAGCAGTACTTC
NA	TRBV7-2	NA	TRBJ2-7	CASSLSAGSTYEQYF	TGTGCCAGCAGCTTATCGGCGGGTTCGACCTACGAGCAGTACTTC
NA	TRBV12-3/TRBV12-4	NA	TRBJ2-1	CASSRSYNEQFF	TGTGCCAGCAGCCGCTCCTACAATGAGCAGTTCTTC
TRBD1	TRBV18	NA	TRBJ2-7	CASSLRQGYEQYF	TGTGCCAGCTCACTTAGACAGGGTTACGAGCAGTACTTC
TRBD2	TRBV4-1	NA	TRBJ2-2	CASSFLAGVPTGELFF	TGCGCCAGCAGTTTCCTAGCGGGAGTCCCCACCGGGGAGCTGTTTTTT
TRBD2	TRBV7-9	NA	TRBJ2-7	CASSLGASGISYEQYF	TGTGCCAGCAGCTTAGGAGCTAGCGGGATCTCCTACGAGCAGTACTTC
TRBD1	TRBV29-1	once	TRBJ1-1	CSVVLGQGTEAFF	TGCAGCGTTGTCCTGGGACAGGGCACTGAAGCTTTCTTT
TRBD1	TRBV9	NA	TRBJ2-7	CASSPRTGSEQYF	TGTGCCAGCAGCCCCAGGACAGGGAGTGAGCAGTACTTC
NA	TRBV5-4	NA	TRBJ2-7	CASTASSTTGEQYF	TGTGCCAGCACCGCTAGCAGTACTACCGGCGAGCAGTACTTC
NA	TRBV7-2	NA	TRBJ2-3	CASSLSHSTDTQYF	TGTGCCAGCAGCTTATCGCACTCCACAGATACGCAGTATTTT
TRBD1	TRBV27	NA	TRBJ1-2	CASRGTGGLTHYGYTF	TGTGCCAGCAGAGGGACAGGGGGCCTGACCCACTATGGCTACACCTTC
NA	TRBV5-4	NA	TRBJ2-2	CASSLSRETGELFF	TGTGCCAGCAGCTTGAGTAGGGAAACCGGGGAGCTGTTTTTT
NA	TRBV19	NA	TRBJ1-4	CATRTAGFEKLFF	TGTGCCACCCGGACCGCTGGATTTGAAAAACTGTTTTTT
TRBD1	TRBV7-3	NA	TRBJ2-1	CASSPGQGSYNEQFF	TGTGCCAGCAGCCCGGGACAGGGGAGCTACAATGAGCAGTTCTTC
NA	TRBV10-3	NA	TRBJ2-1	CAISELDQGPQYNEQFF	TGTGCCATCAGTGAGTTGGATCAGGGTCCCCAGTACAATGAGCAGTTCTTC
TRBD2	TRBV10-1	NA	TRBJ2-3	CASSGSGIDTQYF	TGCGCCAGTAGTGGTAGCGGGATAGATACGCAGTATTTT
TRBD1	TRBV29-1	NA	TRBJ1-1	CSVAGTGGSEAFF	TGCAGCGTTGCCGGGACAGGGGGTAGTGAAGCTTTCTTT
NA	TRBV28	NA	TRBJ2-3	CASTAGRYRGTQYF	TGTGCCAGCACGGCAGGGAGGTATAGGGGCACGCAGTATTTT
NA	TRBV4-2	NA	TRBJ2-1	CASSQEGAALYNEQFF	TGTGCCAGCAGCCAAGAAGGCGCGGCACTATACAATGAGCAGTTCTTC
TRBD2	TRBV4-1	NA	TRBJ2-5	CASSQDGASGRAGETQYF	TGCGCCAGCAGCCAAGATGGGGCTAGCGGGAGGGCCGGAGAGACCCAGTACTTC
NA	TRBV2	NA	TRBJ2-3	CASSVLDGTDTQYF	TGTGCCAGCAGCGTCCTTGATGGGACAGATACGCAGTATTTT
NA	TRBV7-6	NA	TRBJ2-1	CASSPPWDLSESSYNEQFF	TGTGCCAGCAGCCCCCCTTGGGACCTAAGCGAGAGCTCCTACAATGAGCAGTTCTTC
NA	TRBV7-9	NA	TRBJ2-6	CASSLAIGLGANVLTF	TGTGCCAGCAGCTTAGCGATCGGGTTGGGGGCCAACGTCCTGACTTTC
TRBD1	TRBV5-4	NA	TRBJ1-2	CASSTLGQELAYGYTF	TGTGCCAGCAGCACCCTAGGACAGGAATTAGCCTATGGCTACACCTTC
NA	TRBV7-9	few	TRBJ1-5	CASSPQDGPQHF	TGTGCCAGCAGCCCCCAGGATGGGCCCCAGCATTTT
TRBD1	TRBV7-2	NA	TRBJ1-2	CASSSGQNYGYTF	TGTGCCAGCAGCTCGGGACAGAACTATGGCTACACCTTC
NA	TRBV21-1	NA	TRBJ2-4	CASSKADSGRFEGIQYF	TGTGCCAGCAGCAAAGCGGATAGCGGGAGGTTTGAGGGCATTCAGTACTTC
NA	TRBV7-6	NA	TRBJ2-3	CASMWTSGPVSHVTQYF	TGTGCCAGCATGTGGACTTCGGGCCCGGTGTCGCATGTTACGCAGTATTTT